Following are 24 T cell receptor beta chains from one sample sequenced in a study of STAT3 mutations in large granular lymphocyte leukemia. Study observations and caveats: Every T-cell large granular lymphocyte leukemia patient had at least one immunodominant TCR beta clonotype.

The assay was immunoSEQ multiplex PCR, and TCRdb's table has in-frame clones only and misses some. The top ten clones hold over 75% of a sample with fewer than 10,000 clones, 85% to 90% of them seen once. These receptors have no identified antigens. Material: peripheral blood mononuclear cells. Receptors originate from a man older than 75 with T-cell large granular lymphocyte leukemia. Some clones in this sample may be carry-over from other donors' samples.

J is TRBJ1-2 and V is TRBV5-1; TRBD1 matches at 11 bases. The CDR3 runs 15 residues. Germline V gene data show CDR1 as SGHRS and CDR2 as YFSETQ. With 4 bases clipped from V and 7 bases from J, the junction kept 9 bases outside the gene matches. The CDR3 region is CASSNPGQGAGGYTF. As DNA, the CDR3 is TGCGCCAGCAGCAACCCCGGACAGGGGGCCGGTGGCTACACCTTC.

J is TRBJ1-1 and V is TRBV29-1; unclear D gene. There are 13 residues in the CDR3. Germline loops: CDR1 SQVTM, CDR2 ANQGSEA. Trimming left V 6 bases short and J 1 base short, with 12 bases between. As DNA, the CDR3 is TGCAGCGTCACAACACCAACGAACACTGAAGCTTTCTTT. Translated, it gives CSVTTPTNTEAFF.

This clone has just a few counts. The V gene is TRBV6-6, the J gene TRBJ2-5, with a tentative D call TRBD2 (5 bases). This CDR3 has 10 residues. Germline V gene lookup returns CDR1 MNHNY and CDR2 SVGAGI (reference sequence). Trimming stripped 6 bases from V and 7 bases from J, with 6 bases between. Written as DNA, the CDR3 is TGTGCCAGCAGCGCGGGGACCCAGTACTTC. Its translation: CASSAGTQYF.

This clone has a single count. CDR3 protein: CAISAGLDNTDTQYF. The CDR3, as DNA: TGTGCCATCAGTGCAGGACTAGATAACACAGATACGCAGTATTTT. The J gene is TRBJ2-3, the V gene TRBV10-3, with TRBD2 identical over 7 bases. Germline CDR1 ENHRY, CDR2 SYGVKD. V lost 4 bases to trimming and J lost 2 bases; unmatched junction nucleotides: 6. This CDR3 spans 15 amino acids.

The rearrangement joins TRBV9 to TRBJ2-7; D is uncertain. With 4 bases removed from V and 3 bases from J, the gap between germline ends came to 17 bases. There are 15 residues in the CDR3. CDR1 and CDR2 from the germline V gene are SGDLS and YYNGEE. The DNA for the CDR3 is TGTGCCAGCAGCCCCGGCGAAGCTAACCTCTACGAGCAGTACTTC. Translated: CASSPGEANLYEQYF.

V gene TRBV29-1 combines with J gene TRBJ2-5; D is uncertain. Germline CDR1 and CDR2: SQVTM and ANQGSEA. Between the trimmed V and J ends, which lost 3 bases and 5 bases, there was a span of 16 bases. This CDR3 comprises 14 residues. CDR3 coding DNA: TGCAGCGTTGATTCCGAGACGGTGGGGGAGACCCAGTACTTC. Translated: CSVDSETVGETQYF.

V gene TRBV4-2 combines with J gene TRBJ1-5; 8 bases map to TRBD1. Germline V gives CDR1 LGHNA, CDR2 YNFKEQ. The CDR3 spans 15 residues. V dropped 2 bases and J dropped 8; count of bases not matched to a gene: 8. CDR3 loop: CASSQRTGFLEPQHF. The DNA for the CDR3 is TGTGCCAGCAGCCAAAGGACAGGGTTCTTGGAGCCCCAGCATTTT.

The rearrangement uses TRBV5-1 and TRBJ2-2; D is perhaps TRBD1 (5 bases). Germline-derived CDR1 and CDR2 are SGHRS and YFSETQ. This CDR3 has 13 amino acids. The V gene lost 5 bases and the J gene lost 4 bases, with 9 bases spanning the gap. CDR3 nucleotides: TGCGCCAGCAGGCCGACAGTCACCGGGGAGCTGTTTTTT. Protein product: CASRPTVTGELFF.

The rearrangement joins TRBV7-9 to TRBJ2-7; 8 positions agree with TRBD1. CDR3 size: 14 residues. The germline V gene encodes CDR1 SEHNR and CDR2 FQNEAQ (reference sequence). Trimming cost V 5 bases and J 2 bases; bases outside gene matches: 5. The DNA of the CDR3 is TGTGCCAGCAGCCAAGGACAGGGTCCCTACGAGCAGTACTTC. It is translated as CASSQGQGPYEQYF.

The chain employs TRBV5-1 and TRBJ2-7, with D unresolved. Trimming pared 0 bases from V and 3 bases from J, leaving 7 bases between. Looked up from germline, CDR1 is SGHRS and CDR2 is YFSETQ. CDR3 length: 13 residues. The CDR3 coding sequence is TGCGCCAGCAGCTTGGACCTTGGCTACGAGCAGTACTTC. It encodes CASSLDLGYEQYF. Variable domain in full (rest from reference TRBV5-1 and TRBJ2-7): KAGVTQTPRYLIKTRGQQVTLSCSPISGHRSVSWYQQTPGQGLQFLFEYFSETQRNKGNFPGRFSGRQFSNSRSEMNVSTLELGDSALYLCASSLDLGYEQYFGPGTRLTVT.

The chain joins TRBV30 to TRBJ2-7; TRBD1 or TRBD2 may be the D gene (5 bases each). The CDR3 contains 16 residues. V lost 0 bases to trimming and J lost 5 bases, with 20 bases between them. Germline CDR1 is GTSNPN and CDR2 is SVGIG (reference sequence). The CDR3 nucleotides read TGTGCCTGGAGTGTACGGACACGAGGACTTGTTCACGAGCAGTACTTC. As protein: CAWSVRTRGLVHEQYF.

J is TRBJ1-1 and V is TRBV5-1; perhaps TRBD1 as D (5 bases). The CDR3 covers 15 residues. Trimming pared 1 base from V and 2 bases from J, leaving 12 bases between. CDR1 is SGHRS, CDR2 YFSETQ, per germline. The CDR3 nucleotides are TGCGCCAGCAGCTTGTCAGGGAAAGCAAACACTGAAGCTTTCTTT. It is translated as CASSLSGKANTEAFF.

V gene TRBV29-1 combines with J gene TRBJ2-1, with 9 bases aligning to TRBD2. The CDR3 extends over 15 amino acids. V was pared by 7 bases and J by 1 base, with 8 bases of the junction left unmatched. Germline V gene data show CDR1 as SQVTM and CDR2 as ANQGSEA. DNA of the CDR3: TGCAGCGGTGGTCGAGCGGGGGGTTCCTACAATGAGCAGTTCTTC. Amino acid sequence: CSGGRAGGSYNEQFF.

A single count supports this clone. The chain is built from TRBV18 and TRBJ1-2; D not resolved. V gave up 1 base and J gave up 3 bases, with 12 bases separating them. CDR1 KGHSH and CDR2 LQKENI come from the germline V gene. The CDR3 contains 15 residues. CDR3 residues: CASSPRSSRDYGYTF. Written as DNA, the CDR3 is TGTGCCAGCTCACCACGGTCATCGAGGGACTATGGCTACACCTTC.

This clone was observed a few times. The V and J genes are TRBV30 and TRBJ2-5; no clear D. The germline V and J ends were trimmed by 0 bases and 5 bases, with 10 bases remaining between them. The CDR3 has 13 amino acids. Germline assignment: CDR1 GTSNPN and CDR2 SVGIG (reference sequence). The CDR3: CAWSVVAGETQYF. CDR3 nucleotide sequence: TGTGCCTGGAGTGTGGTAGCTGGGGAGACCCAGTACTTC. Variable domain in full (rest from reference TRBV30 and TRBJ2-5): SQTIHQWPATLVQPVGSPLSLECTVEGTSNPNLYWYRQAAGRGLQLLFYSVGIGQISSEVPQNLSASRPQDRQFILSSKKLLLSDSGFYLCAWSVVAGETQYFGPGTRLLVL.

The chain joins TRBV30 to TRBJ2-3; no reliable D call. This CDR3 contains 13 residues. CDR1 GTSNPN and CDR2 SVGIG come from the germline V gene (reference sequence). The V end lost 0 bases, the J end lost 4 bases, and 8 bases lay between the germline ends. Written as DNA, the CDR3 is TGTGCCTGGAGTGTACCCCCACCAGATACGCAGTATTTT. The encoded protein is CAWSVPPPDTQYF.

This chain uses TRBV10-3 with TRBJ2-7; D is unresolved. V shed 5 bases and J shed 4 bases, with 6 bases lying between them. CDR1 and CDR2 (germline): ENHRY, SYGVKD. The CDR3 runs 11 residues. The CDR3 protein is CAISQTYEQYF. The DNA of the CDR3 is TGTGCCATCAGTCAAACTTACGAGCAGTACTTC.

The chain combines TRBV5-4 with TRBJ1-4; no clear D. Germline-derived CDR1 and CDR2 are SGHNT and YYREEE (reference sequence). This CDR3 region has 16 residues. V lost 4 bases and J lost 0, with 13 bases in between. CDR3 amino acids: CASSLNPWATNEKLFF. Here the CDR3 DNA reads TGTGCCAGCAGCCTCAACCCTTGGGCAACTAATGAAAAACTGTTTTTT.

The chain has TRBV5-4 and TRBJ2-7, with TRBD2 matching 7 bases. CDR3 size: 12 residues. Germline CDR1 reads SGHNT; CDR2 reads YYREEE (reference sequence). V lost 5 bases, J lost 6 bases, and 5 bases stayed unmatched. The CDR3 DNA reads as TGTGCCAGCAGTCCCCCGGGGGGCGAGCAGTACTTC. It specifies CASSPPGGEQYF.

V and J are TRBV18 and TRBJ1-2, with no clear D. V gave up 0 bases and J gave up 10 bases, with 6 bases separating them. This CDR3 contains 11 residues. CDR1 and CDR2 from the germline V gene are KGHSH and LQKENI. The DNA of the CDR3 is TGTGCCAGCTCACCACCGGTAGTCTACACCTTC. Translated: CASSPPVVYTF.

The J gene is TRBJ1-1, the V gene TRBV27; D remains ambiguous. Germline-derived CDR1 and CDR2 are MNHEY and SMNVEV (reference sequence). Trimming stripped 6 bases from V and 3 bases from J, with 8 bases between. The CDR3 is 12 amino acids. The chain's CDR3 is CASRGIDTEAFF. CDR3 DNA sequence: TGTGCCAGCAGGGGTATCGACACTGAAGCTTTCTTT.

The genes are TRBV5-1 and TRBJ1-1, with a tentative D call TRBD1 (5 bases). Germline CDR1 and CDR2: SGHRS and YFSETQ. Trimming shortened V by 2 bases and J by 1 base, and 9 bases separated the two germline ends. This CDR3 spans 14 amino acids. The CDR3 reads CASSFRTPNTEAFF. CDR3 nucleotide sequence: TGCGCCAGCAGCTTCAGGACACCGAACACTGAAGCTTTCTTT.

This clone was found once. The J gene is TRBJ1-1, the V gene TRBV25-1; unclear D gene. The CDR3 has 13 amino acids. Trimming shortened V by 1 base and J by 11 bases, and 14 bases separated the two germline ends. Germline-derived CDR1 and CDR2 are MGHDK and SYGVNS. CDR3: CASSESTTLLAFF. CDR3 sequence (DNA): TGTGCCAGCAGTGAATCGACAACCCTGCTGGCTTTCTTT.

The V call is TRBV6-1, the J call TRBJ2-3; tentative D call: TRBD2 (5 bases). Trimming stripped 10 bases from V and 1 base from J, with 12 bases between. The CDR3 is 13 amino acids. Germline CDR1 MNHNS, CDR2 SASEGT. In DNA form, the CDR3 reads TGTGCCACCGGCTGGCGGGGCACAGATACGCAGTATTTT. Translation: CATGWRGTDTQYF.